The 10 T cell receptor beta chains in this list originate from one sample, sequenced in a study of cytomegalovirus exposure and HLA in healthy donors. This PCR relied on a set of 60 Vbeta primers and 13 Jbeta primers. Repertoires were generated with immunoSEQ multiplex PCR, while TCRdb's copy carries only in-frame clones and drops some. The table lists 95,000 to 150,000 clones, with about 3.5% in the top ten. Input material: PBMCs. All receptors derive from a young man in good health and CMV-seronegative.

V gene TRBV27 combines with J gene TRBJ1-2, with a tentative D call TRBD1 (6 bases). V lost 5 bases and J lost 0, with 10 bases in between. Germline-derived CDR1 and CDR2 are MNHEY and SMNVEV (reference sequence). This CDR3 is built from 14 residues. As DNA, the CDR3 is TGTGCCAGCAGTAAGGACAGAGCTAACTATGGCTACACCTTC. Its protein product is CASSKDRANYGYTF.

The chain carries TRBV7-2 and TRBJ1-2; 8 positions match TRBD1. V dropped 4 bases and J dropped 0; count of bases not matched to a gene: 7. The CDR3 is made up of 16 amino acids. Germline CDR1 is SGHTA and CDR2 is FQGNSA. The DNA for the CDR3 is TGTGCCAGCAGCTCCCACGGGACAGGAACTAACTATGGCTACACCTTC. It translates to CASSSHGTGTNYGYTF. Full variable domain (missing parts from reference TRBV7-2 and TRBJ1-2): GAGVSQSPSNKVTEKGKDVELRCDPISGHTALYWYRQSLGQGLEFLIYFQGNSAPDKSGLPSDRFSAERTGGSVSTLTIQRTQQEDSAVYLCASSSHGTGTNYGYTFGSGTRLTVV.

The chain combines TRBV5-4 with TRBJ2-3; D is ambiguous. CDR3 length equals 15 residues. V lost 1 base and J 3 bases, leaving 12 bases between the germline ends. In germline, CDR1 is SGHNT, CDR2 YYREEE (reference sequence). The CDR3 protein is CASSLLSGTTDTQYF. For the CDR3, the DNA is TGTGCCAGCAGCTTGTTGTCAGGCACGACAGATACGCAGTATTTT.

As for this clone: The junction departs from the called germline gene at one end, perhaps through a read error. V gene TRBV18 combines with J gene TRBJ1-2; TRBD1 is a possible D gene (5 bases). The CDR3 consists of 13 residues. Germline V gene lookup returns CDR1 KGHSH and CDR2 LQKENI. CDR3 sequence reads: CASSQLGDYGYTF. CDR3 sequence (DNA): TGTGCCAGCTCACAACTGGGGGACTACGGCTACACCTTC.

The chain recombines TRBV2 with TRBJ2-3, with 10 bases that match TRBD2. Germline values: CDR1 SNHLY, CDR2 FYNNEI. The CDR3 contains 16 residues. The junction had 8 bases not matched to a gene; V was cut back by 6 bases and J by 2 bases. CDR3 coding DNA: TGTGCCAGCAGGCCACTAGCGGGGAGGACCACAGATACGCAGTATTTT. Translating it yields CASRPLAGRTTDTQYF.

CDR3 loop: CASSPGFSLGHEQYF. The CDR3 nucleotides read TGCGCCAGCAGCCCGGGATTTTCCCTTGGTCACGAGCAGTACTTC. The V gene is TRBV5-1, the J gene TRBJ2-7; D is perhaps TRBD2 (5 bases). The V gene's germline CDR1 is SGHRS and CDR2 YFSETQ. Trimming removed 4 bases from V and 5 bases from J, with 19 bases in between. The CDR3 has 15 amino acids.

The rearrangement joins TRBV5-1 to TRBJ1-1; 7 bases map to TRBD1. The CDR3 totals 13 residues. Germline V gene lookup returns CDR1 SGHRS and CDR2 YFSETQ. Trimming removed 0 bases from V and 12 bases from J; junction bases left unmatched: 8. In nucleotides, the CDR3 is TGCGCCAGCAGCTTGGGAGGGGGCGATGAGACTTTCTTT. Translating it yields CASSLGGGDETFF.

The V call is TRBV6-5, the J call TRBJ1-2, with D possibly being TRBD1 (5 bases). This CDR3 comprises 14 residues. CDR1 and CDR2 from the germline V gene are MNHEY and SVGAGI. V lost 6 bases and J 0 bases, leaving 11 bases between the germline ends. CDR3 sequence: CASRSTETNYGYTF. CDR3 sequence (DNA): TGTGCCAGCAGGTCGACAGAGACTAACTATGGCTACACCTTC.

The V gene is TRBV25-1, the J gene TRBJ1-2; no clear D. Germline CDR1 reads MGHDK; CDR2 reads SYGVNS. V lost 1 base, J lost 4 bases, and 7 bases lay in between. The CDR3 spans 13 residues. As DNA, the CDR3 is TGTGCCAGCAGTGAATTGAGAAGCTATGGCTACACCTTC. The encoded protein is CASSELRSYGYTF.

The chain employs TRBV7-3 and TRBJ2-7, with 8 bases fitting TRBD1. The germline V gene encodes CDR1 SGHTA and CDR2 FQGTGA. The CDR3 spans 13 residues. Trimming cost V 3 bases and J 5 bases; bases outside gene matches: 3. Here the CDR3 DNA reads TGTGCCAGCAGCTTCTCAGGGGGCAACGAGCAGTACTTC. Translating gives CASSFSGGNEQYF.